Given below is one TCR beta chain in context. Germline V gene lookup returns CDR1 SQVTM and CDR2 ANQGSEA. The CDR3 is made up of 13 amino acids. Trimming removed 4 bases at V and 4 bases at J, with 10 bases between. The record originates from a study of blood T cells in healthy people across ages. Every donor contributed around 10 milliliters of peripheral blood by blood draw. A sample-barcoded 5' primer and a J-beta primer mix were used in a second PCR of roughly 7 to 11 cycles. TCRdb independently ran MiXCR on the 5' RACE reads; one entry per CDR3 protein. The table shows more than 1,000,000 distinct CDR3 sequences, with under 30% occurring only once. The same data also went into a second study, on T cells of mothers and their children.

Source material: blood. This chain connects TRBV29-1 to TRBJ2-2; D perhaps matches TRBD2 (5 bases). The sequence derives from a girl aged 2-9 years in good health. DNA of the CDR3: TGCAGCGTTGGCGGACTGTCCACCGGGGAGCTGTTTTTT. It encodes CSVGGLSTGELFF.